These 14 T cell receptor beta chains originate from one sample sequenced in a study of blood T cell repertoires in COVID-19. Sequenced by immunoSEQ multiplex PCR; TCRdb stores in-frame clones only, minus some. The sample lists some 390,000 clones; roughly 86% were seen once. Sequenced material: PBMCs or T cells enriched from blood (not recorded which). The receptors were gathered from a young woman who had recovered from COVID-19.

The chain combines TRBV30 with TRBJ2-3, with 10 bases matching TRBD2. This CDR3 region has 15 residues. The V gene end was trimmed by 5 bases and the J gene end by 0 bases; junction bases not matched to a gene: 5. The V gene's germline CDR1 is GTSNPN and CDR2 SVGIG (reference sequence). The CDR3 DNA reads TGTGCCTGGGGACTAGCGGCATCTAGCACAGATACGCAGTATTTT. Amino acids: CAWGLAASSTDTQYF.

The V and J genes are TRBV5-1 and TRBJ1-1; D unclear. Germline-derived CDR1 and CDR2 are SGHRS and YFSETQ. The CDR3 totals 13 residues. Trimming shortened V by 0 bases and J by 7 bases, and 10 bases separated the two germline ends. The CDR3 region has the DNA TGCGCCAGCAGCTTGGATAGAGGGCTTGAAGCTTTCTTT. Protein sequence: CASSLDRGLEAFF.

The J gene is TRBJ1-6, the V gene TRBV5-1; D possibly corresponds to TRBD1 (6 bases). Germline V gene lookup returns CDR1 SGHRS and CDR2 YFSETQ. Between the trimmed V and J ends, which lost 4 bases and 8 bases, there was a span of 13 bases. CDR3 length equals 14 residues. The CDR3 nucleotides are TGCGCCAGCAGCCCTGGACAGTGGGATTCACCCCTCCACTTT. This encodes CASSPGQWDSPLHF.

The gene calls are TRBV27 and TRBJ2-7; 7 bases are a match to TRBD1. V lost 4 bases to trimming and J lost 2 bases; unmatched junction nucleotides: 8. The CDR3 spans 15 residues. Looked up from germline, CDR1 is MNHEY and CDR2 is SMNVEV (reference sequence). CDR3 coding DNA: TGTGCCAGCAGTTCGAGGACAGGAGCCACCTACGAGCAGTACTTC. Protein: CASSSRTGATYEQYF.

The chain employs TRBV18 and TRBJ1-2, with TRBD1 matching over 7 bases. V lost 5 bases and J lost 2; bases outside the gene matches: 8. There are 15 residues in the CDR3. Germline lookup yields CDR1 KGHSH and CDR2 LQKENI. In DNA, the CDR3 is TGTGCCAGCTCAATGGCGACAGGGAACAACTATGGCTACACCTTC. Translating gives CASSMATGNNYGYTF.

V is TRBV5-8 and J is TRBJ2-3; 8 bases are shared with TRBD2. The CDR3 runs to 15 residues. The ends lost 3 bases at V and 2 bases at J; junction bases unmatched: 5. The germline V gene encodes CDR1 SGHTS and CDR2 YDEGEE. The CDR3 region is CASSSGTRNTDTQYF. In nucleotides, the CDR3 is TGTGCCAGCAGCTCCGGGACTAGGAACACAGATACGCAGTATTTT.

The gene calls are TRBV5-1 and TRBJ1-1; D remains unclear. This CDR3 is built from 13 residues. Germline V gives CDR1 SGHRS, CDR2 YFSETQ. V was shortened by 2 bases and J by 6 bases, with 11 bases between the two germline ends. The CDR3 reads CASSFRGSAEAFF. As DNA, the CDR3 is TGCGCCAGCAGCTTCCGGGGATCGGCTGAAGCTTTCTTT.

About this clone itself: The identical CDR3 is also encoded by other nucleotide sequences in the sample. The chain recombines TRBV6-5 with TRBJ1-1; D is unresolved. Germline V gives CDR1 MNHEY, CDR2 SVGAGI. This CDR3 has 12 residues. Trimming took off 7 bases at V and 1 base at J, with 7 bases between the two ends. The CDR3, as DNA: TGTGCCAGCACGAGAGGGAACACTGAAGCTTTCTTT. This sequence encodes CASTRGNTEAFF.

The chain uses TRBV6-4 and TRBJ2-1; 9 bases fit TRBD1. J was trimmed by 0 bases and V by 4 bases; bases with no gene match: 13. The CDR3 spans 19 residues. CDR1 MRHNA and CDR2 SNTAGT come from the germline V gene. DNA for the CDR3: TGTGCCAGCAGTGGAACCGGGACAGGGTCGAGGGTCTCCTACAATGAGCAGTTCTTC. Encoded protein: CASSGTGTGSRVSYNEQFF.

The J gene is TRBJ1-2, the V gene TRBV13; 9 bases match TRBD1. V lost 1 base, J lost 7 bases, and 7 bases stayed unmatched. Germline V gene data show CDR1 as PRHDT and CDR2 as FYEKMQ (reference sequence). The CDR3 loop spans 15 amino acids. CDR3 nucleotides: TGTGCCAGCAGCTTAGTCACAGGGGGCGTTTTTGGCTACACCTTC. Translating gives CASSLVTGGVFGYTF.

The chain links TRBV4-1 to TRBJ2-2, with a weak D call TRBD2 (6 bases). The CDR3 spans 16 residues. V was clipped by 4 bases and J by 5 bases, with 17 bases between them. From germline, CDR1 is MGHRA and CDR2 YSYEKL. CDR3 bases: TGCGCCAGCAGCCGAGCCAACGGGGGTCGGACCGGGGAGCTGTTTTTT. It yields the protein CASSRANGGRTGELFF.

The gene calls are TRBV29-1 and TRBJ2-2; D may be TRBD2 (6 bases). This CDR3 comprises 14 residues. Trimming removed 8 bases at V and 0 bases at J, with 13 bases between. Germline V lookup: CDR1 SQVTM, CDR2 ANQGSEA. The DNA for the CDR3 is TGCAGCTCGACCGGGACTCCGAACACCGGGGAGCTGTTTTTT. This gives the protein CSSTGTPNTGELFF.

The rearrangement links TRBV7-8 to TRBJ1-5, with D tentatively TRBD1 (5 bases). The CDR3 totals 15 residues. V lost 6 bases and J lost 8, with 20 bases in between. The germline CDR1 and CDR2 sequences are SGHVS and FQNEAQ. As DNA, the CDR3 is TGTGCCAGCAGACGACGGGACTCCTTCGAGGAGCCCCAGCATTTT. As protein: CASRRRDSFEEPQHF.

The genes are TRBV12-3 or TRBV12-4 and TRBJ1-1, with D maybe TRBD1 (5 bases). V lost 10 bases to trimming and J lost 7 bases, with 19 bases between them. This CDR3 is 13 amino acids long. This CDR3 reads CATESPQELEAFF. The CDR3 DNA follows: TGTGCCACCGAATCACCACAGGAGCTTGAAGCTTTCTTT.